This TCR beta chain is drawn from a study of T cell changes during pregnancy in multiple sclerosis. Sequencing used immunoSEQ multiplex PCR; TCRdb keeps in-frame clones, though not all of them. The sample gives some 40,000 clones, approximately 88% of which show up once; 0.55% to 0.6% is in the top ten. V shed 3 bases and J 3 bases; nucleotides not matched to a gene: 6. The CDR3 covers 15 residues. The germline CDR1 and CDR2 sequences are LNHDA and SQIVND (reference sequence). The source is a female donor with multiple sclerosis, enrolled in a pregnancy study. Sequencing used CD4+ T cells from peripheral blood mononuclear cells, obtained in the first trimester of pregnancy. The gene calls are TRBV19 and TRBJ2-7, with 9 bases that match TRBD1. The CDR3 sequence: CASSISGTGIYEQYF. Written as DNA, the CDR3 is TGTGCCAGTAGTATCTCCGGGACAGGGATCTACGAGCAGTACTTC.